Listed here is a single TCR beta chain. The germline CDR1 and CDR2 sequences are SNHLY and FYNNEI. This CDR3 is 11 amino acids long. Trimming took 6 bases from V and 5 from J, leaving 8 bases between them. Here immunoSEQ multiplex PCR was the method, and the copy in TCRdb shows in-frame clones only, minus some. Here the sample spans around 550,000 clones, almost 97% being singletons. This record belongs to a study of shared clonotypes between healthy human individuals. The sequenced sample consisted of naive CD4+ T cells sorted from blood. Documented subset: CD45RA+ positively selected. This chain connects TRBV2 to TRBJ2-7; the D is unclear. The receptor was isolated from a woman aged 25 to 39 in good health. The CDR3 spells CASSVRHEQYF. The CDR3, as DNA: TGTGCCAGCAGCGTTCGCCACGAGCAGTACTTC.